Only a few counts were recorded for the clone carrying this T cell receptor beta chain. Its antigen is as yet unknown. The data originate from a study of T-cell reconstitution after alpha-beta-depleted transplantation in children. Notes on the study in general: Most T-cell counts and diversity one year after the transplant came from T cells that were newly produced. Diversity of TCRbeta at day 60 was high in some patients, arising from surviving recipient T cells and thymic progenitors. After transplant, at about two months, alpha-beta T cells were reportedly derived from several hundred expanded graft clones.

Germline CDR1 MNHEY, CDR2 SMNVEV (reference sequence). This CDR3 comprises 15 residues. With 6 bases clipped from V and 3 bases from J, the junction kept 7 bases outside the gene matches. Preparation of the TCRbeta library used unique molecular identifiers. MiXCR, run by TCRdb on the PCR reads, gives a single entry per CDR3 protein. The repertoire holds under 850,000 distinct CDR3 sequences, with around 13% as singletons. This clonotype was obtained from a girl aged 2 to 9 with congenital amegakaryocytic thrombocytopenia, due to receive a stem cell transplant. Sequences were derived from PBMCs, sampled before TCRalphabeta/CD19-depleted stem cell transplant. The V call is TRBV27, the J call TRBJ2-7, with TRBD2 identical over 11 bases. As DNA, the CDR3 is TGTGCCAGCAGCTACGCTAGCGGGAGGATCTACGAGCAGTACTTC. This encodes CASSYASGRIYEQYF.